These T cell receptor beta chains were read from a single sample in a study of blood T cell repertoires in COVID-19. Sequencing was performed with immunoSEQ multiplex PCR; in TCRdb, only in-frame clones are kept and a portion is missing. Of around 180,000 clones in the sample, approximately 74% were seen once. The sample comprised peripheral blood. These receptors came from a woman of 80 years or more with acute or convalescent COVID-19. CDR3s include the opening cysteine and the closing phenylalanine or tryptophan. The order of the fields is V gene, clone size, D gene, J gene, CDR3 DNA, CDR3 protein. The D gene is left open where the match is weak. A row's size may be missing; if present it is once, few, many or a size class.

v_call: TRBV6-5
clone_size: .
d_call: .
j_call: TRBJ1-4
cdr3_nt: TGTGCCAGCAGTCCAGAAGCAACTAATGAAAAACTGTTTTTT
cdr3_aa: CASSPEATNEKLFF

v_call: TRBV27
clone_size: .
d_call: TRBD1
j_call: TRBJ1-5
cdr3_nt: TGTGCCAGCAGGGGGACAGGGAGTCAGCCCCAGCATTTT
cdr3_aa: CASRGTGSQPQHF

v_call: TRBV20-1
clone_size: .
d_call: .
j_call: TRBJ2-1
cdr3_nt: TGCAGTGCCAGTGGGTCGGGCGGGAACGAGCAGTTCTTC
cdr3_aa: CSASGSGGNEQFF

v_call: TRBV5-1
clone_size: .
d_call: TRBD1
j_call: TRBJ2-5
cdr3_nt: TGCGCCAGCAGAACTACAGGGGCCCAAGAGACCCAGTACTTC
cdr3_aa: CASRTTGAQETQYF

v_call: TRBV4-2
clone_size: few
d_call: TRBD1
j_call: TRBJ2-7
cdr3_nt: TGTGCCAGCAGCCAATCAAGGGGGGGACAGGGTTCCGCCGAGCAGTACTTC
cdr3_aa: CASSQSRGGQGSAEQYF

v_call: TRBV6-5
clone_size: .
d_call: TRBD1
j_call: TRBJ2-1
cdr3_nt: TGTGCCAGCACGCCGGGACAGGACGCTACGCAGTTCTTC
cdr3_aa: CASTPGQDATQFF

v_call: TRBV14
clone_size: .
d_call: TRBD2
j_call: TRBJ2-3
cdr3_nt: TGTGCCAGCAGCCAAGGACTAGCGGGGTCTTTCACAGATACGCAGTATTTT
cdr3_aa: CASSQGLAGSFTDTQYF

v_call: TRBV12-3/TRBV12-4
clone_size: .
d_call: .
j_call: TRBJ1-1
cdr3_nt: TGTGCCAGCAGCCTGGGGCAGGACACTGAAGCTTTCTTT
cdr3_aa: CASSLGQDTEAFF

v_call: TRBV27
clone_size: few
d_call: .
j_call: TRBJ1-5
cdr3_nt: TGTGGAGCGGGACCGCGGAGCAATCAGCCCCAGCATTTT
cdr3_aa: CGAGPRSNQPQHF

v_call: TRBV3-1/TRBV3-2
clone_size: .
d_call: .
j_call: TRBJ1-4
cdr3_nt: TGTGCCAGCAGCCAAGATGTTTCAGGGCACGGAAAACTGTTTTTT
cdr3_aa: CASSQDVSGHGKLFF

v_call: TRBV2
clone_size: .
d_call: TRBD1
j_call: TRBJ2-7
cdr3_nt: TGTGCCAGCAGGCGTTTTAGGACAGGTCCCTACGAGCAGTACTTC
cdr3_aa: CASRRFRTGPYEQYF

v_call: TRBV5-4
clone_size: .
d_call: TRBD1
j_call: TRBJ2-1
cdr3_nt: TGTGCCAGCAGCCTGACAGGGTCCTACAATGAGCAGTTCTTC
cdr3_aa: CASSLTGSYNEQFF

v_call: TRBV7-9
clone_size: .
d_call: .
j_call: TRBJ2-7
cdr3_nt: TGTGCCAGCAGCCCCTTACAGGGCGGCGAGCAGTACTTC
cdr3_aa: CASSPLQGGEQYF

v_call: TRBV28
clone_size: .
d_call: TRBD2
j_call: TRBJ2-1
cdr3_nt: TGTGCCAGCAGTTCGGAAGGGACTAGCGACGGTGAGCAGTTCTTC
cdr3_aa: CASSSEGTSDGEQFF

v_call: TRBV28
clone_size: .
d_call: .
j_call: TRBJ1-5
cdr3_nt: TGTGCCAGCAGTTTTTTAGGGGCTGGAAATCAGCCCCAGCATTTT
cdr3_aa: CASSFLGAGNQPQHF

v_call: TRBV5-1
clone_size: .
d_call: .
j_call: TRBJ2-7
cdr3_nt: TGCGCCAGCAGTCCCGGCGTGGAGTACGAGCAGTACTTC
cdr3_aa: CASSPGVEYEQYF

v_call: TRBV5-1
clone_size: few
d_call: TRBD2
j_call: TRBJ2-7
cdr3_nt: TGCGCCAGCAGCTTGGGAGCGGGAGCCCACTACGAGCAGTACTTC
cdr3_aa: CASSLGAGAHYEQYF

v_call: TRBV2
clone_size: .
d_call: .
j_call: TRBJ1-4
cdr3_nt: TGTGCCAGCAGTTCGAGCACAACTAATGAAAAACTGTTTTTT
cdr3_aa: CASSSSTTNEKLFF

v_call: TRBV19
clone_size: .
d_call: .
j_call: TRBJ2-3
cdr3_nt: TGTGCCAGTAGTGTTCAGAGCACAGATACGCAGTATTTT
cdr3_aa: CASSVQSTDTQYF

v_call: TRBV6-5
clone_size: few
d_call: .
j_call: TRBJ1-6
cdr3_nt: TGTGCCAGCAGTTACTTCGGACTGGCGAGCTCACCCCTCCACTTT
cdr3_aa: CASSYFGLASSPLHF

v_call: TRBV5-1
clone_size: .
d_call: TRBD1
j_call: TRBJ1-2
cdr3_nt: TGCGCCAGCAGCCCGGGACAGGGGGAGGGCTATGGCTACACCTTC
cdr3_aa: CASSPGQGEGYGYTF

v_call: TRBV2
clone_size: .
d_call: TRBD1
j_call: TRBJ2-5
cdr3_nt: TGTGCCAGCAGGCAGGGGGCAGAGACCCAGTACTTC
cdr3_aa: CASRQGAETQYF

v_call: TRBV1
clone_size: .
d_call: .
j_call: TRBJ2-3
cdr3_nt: TGCACCAGCAGCCAAGATAGGAACCCGCGGGAGGGCGGGTCAGATACGCAGTATTTT
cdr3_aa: CTSSQDRNPREGGSDTQYF

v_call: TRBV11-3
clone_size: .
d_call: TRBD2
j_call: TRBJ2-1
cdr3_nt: TGTGCCAGCAGCTTAGGAGGGAGGGCCATTGATGAGCAGTTCTTC
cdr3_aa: CASSLGGRAIDEQFF

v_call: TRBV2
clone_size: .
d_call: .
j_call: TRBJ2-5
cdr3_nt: TGTGCCATGGAACGGGAGCAAGAGACCCAGTACTTC
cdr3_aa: CAMEREQETQYF

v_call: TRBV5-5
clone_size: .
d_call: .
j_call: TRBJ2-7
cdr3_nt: TGTGCCAGCAGCTTGGGGGCTTCAACCTACGAGCAGTACTTC
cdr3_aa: CASSLGASTYEQYF

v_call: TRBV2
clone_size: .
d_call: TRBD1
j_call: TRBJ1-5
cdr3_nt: TGTGCCAGCAGTCCGGGACAGGGCAATCAGCCCCAGCATTTT
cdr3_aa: CASSPGQGNQPQHF

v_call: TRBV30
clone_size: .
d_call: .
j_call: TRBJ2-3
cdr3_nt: TGTGCCTGGAGGGGGGGGCGGGCAAGCACAGATACGCAGTATTTT
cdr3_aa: CAWRGGRASTDTQYF

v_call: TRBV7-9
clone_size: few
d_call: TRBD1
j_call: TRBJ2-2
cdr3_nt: TGTGCCAGCAGCAGTCACCGGGACAGGGGGCGTCCGGATGCCGGGGAGCTGTTTTTT
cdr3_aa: CASSSHRDRGRPDAGELFF

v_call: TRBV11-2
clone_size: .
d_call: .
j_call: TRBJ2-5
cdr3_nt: TGTGCCAGCAGCTTAGGAGGGATTCAAGAGACCCAGTACTTC
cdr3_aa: CASSLGGIQETQYF

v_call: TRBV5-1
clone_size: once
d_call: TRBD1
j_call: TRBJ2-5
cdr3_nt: TGCGCCAGCAGCTCCCAGGGGGAAGAGACCCAGTACTTC
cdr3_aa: CASSSQGEETQYF

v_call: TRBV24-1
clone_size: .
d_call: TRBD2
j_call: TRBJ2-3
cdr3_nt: TGTGCCACCAGTGACCCAACTAGCGGGAGGACAGATACGCAGTATTTT
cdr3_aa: CATSDPTSGRTDTQYF

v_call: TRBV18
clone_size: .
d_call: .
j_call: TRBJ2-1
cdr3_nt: TGTGCCAGCTCACAAGCGGCCACCAATGAGCAGTTCTTC
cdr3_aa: CASSQAATNEQFF

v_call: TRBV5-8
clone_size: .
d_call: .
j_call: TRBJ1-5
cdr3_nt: TGTGCCAGCAGCGGGCAGCAGCCCCAGCATTTT
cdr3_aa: CASSGQQPQHF

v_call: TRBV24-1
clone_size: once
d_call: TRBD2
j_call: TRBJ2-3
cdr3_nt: TGTGCCACCAGGACTAGCGGGCCGGGCACAGATACGCAGTATTTT
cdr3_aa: CATRTSGPGTDTQYF

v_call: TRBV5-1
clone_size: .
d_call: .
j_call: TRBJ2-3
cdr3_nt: TGCGCCAGCAGCTTGGCCTCTAGTACCACAGATACGCAGTATTTT
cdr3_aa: CASSLASSTTDTQYF

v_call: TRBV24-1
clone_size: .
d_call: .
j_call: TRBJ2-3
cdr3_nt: TGTGCCACCAGTGACCCCGGACAGAGCCCTTTCACAGATACGCAGTATTTT
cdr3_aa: CATSDPGQSPFTDTQYF

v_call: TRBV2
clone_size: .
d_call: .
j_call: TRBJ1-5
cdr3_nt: TGTGCCACAAAATGGGAGGGTGGTCAGCCCCAGCATTTT
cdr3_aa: CATKWEGGQPQHF

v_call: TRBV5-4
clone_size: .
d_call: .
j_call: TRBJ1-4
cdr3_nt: TGTGCCAGCGGCCGCACGGGGGACTTGGATGAAAAACTGTTTTTT
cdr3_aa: CASGRTGDLDEKLFF

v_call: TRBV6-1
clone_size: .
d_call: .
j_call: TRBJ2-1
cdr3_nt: TGTGCCAGCAGTGATCCCGACAGATACAATGAGCAGTTCTTC
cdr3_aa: CASSDPDRYNEQFF

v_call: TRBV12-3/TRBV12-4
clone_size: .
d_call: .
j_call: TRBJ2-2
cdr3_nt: TGTGCCAGCACTCGGGTGGAGGCCGGGGAGCTGTTTTTT
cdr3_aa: CASTRVEAGELFF

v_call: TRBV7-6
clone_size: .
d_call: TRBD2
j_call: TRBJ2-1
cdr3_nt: TGTGCCAGCAGCTTAGTTACTAGCGGGAGGAAGAGCTCCTACAATGAGCAGTTCTTC
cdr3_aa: CASSLVTSGRKSSYNEQFF